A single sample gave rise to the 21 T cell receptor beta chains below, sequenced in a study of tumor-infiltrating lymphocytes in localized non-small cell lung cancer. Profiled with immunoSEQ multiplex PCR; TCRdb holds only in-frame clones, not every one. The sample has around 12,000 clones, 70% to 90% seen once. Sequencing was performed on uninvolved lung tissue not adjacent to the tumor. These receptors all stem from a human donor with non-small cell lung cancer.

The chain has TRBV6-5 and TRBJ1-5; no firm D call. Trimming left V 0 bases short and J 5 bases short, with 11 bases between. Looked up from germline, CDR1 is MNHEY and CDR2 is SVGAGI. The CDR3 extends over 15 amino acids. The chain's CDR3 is CASSYSAVGDQPQHF. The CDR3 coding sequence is TGTGCCAGCAGTTACTCGGCCGTGGGCGATCAGCCCCAGCATTTT.

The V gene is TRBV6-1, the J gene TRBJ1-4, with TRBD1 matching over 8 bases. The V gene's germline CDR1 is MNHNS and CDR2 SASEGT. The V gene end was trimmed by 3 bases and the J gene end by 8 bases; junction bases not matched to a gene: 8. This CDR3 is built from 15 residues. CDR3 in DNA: TGTGCCAGCAGTGACGGAACAGGGGGGGTAGAAAAACTGTTTTTT. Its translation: CASSDGTGGVEKLFF.

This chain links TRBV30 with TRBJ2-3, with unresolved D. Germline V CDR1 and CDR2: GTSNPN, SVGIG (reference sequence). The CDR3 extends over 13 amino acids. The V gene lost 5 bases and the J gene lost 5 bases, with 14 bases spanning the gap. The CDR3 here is CAWGGFSGDTQYF. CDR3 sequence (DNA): TGTGCCTGGGGCGGATTCTCTGGAGATACGCAGTATTTT.

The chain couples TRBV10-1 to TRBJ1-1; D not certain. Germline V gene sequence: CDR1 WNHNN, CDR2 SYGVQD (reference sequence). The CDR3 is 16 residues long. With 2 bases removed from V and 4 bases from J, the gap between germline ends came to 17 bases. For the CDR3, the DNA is TGCGCCAGCAGTGAGGGGTTTGCGGGAAGGAGCACTGAAGCTTTCTTT. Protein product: CASSEGFAGRSTEAFF.

The CDR3: CASRMVGRNSPLHF. Written as DNA, the CDR3 is TGTGCCAGCAGGATGGTTGGTCGTAATTCACCCCTCCACTTT. The genes are TRBV6-5 and TRBJ1-6; unclear D gene. The CDR3 loop spans 14 amino acids. V was pared by 6 bases and J by 6 bases, with 12 bases between. CDR1 MNHEY and CDR2 SVGAGI come from the germline V gene.

The CDR3 reads CASTFPYPSEAFF. The CDR3 DNA reads as TGTGCCAGCACCTTCCCGTACCCTTCTGAAGCTTTCTTT. The chain recombines TRBV6-1 with TRBJ1-1, with unresolved D. Trimming took 7 bases from V and 6 from J, leaving 15 bases between them. The CDR3 covers 13 residues. CDR1 is MNHNS, CDR2 SASEGT, per germline.

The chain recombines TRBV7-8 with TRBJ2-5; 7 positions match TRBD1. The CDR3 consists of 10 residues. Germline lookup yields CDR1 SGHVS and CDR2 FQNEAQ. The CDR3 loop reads CSGGQETQYF. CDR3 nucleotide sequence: TGTTCAGGGGGTCAAGAGACCCAGTACTTC.

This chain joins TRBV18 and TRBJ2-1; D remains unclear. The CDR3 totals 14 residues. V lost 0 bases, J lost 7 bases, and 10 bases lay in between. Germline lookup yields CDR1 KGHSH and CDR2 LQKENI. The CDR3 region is CASSPPGTENEQFF. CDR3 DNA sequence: TGTGCCAGCTCACCACCGGGTACGGAGAATGAGCAGTTCTTC.

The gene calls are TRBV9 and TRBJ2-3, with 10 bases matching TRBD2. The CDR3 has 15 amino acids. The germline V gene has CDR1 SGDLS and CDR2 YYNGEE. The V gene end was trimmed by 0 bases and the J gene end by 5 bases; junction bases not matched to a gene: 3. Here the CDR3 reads CASSVGLAGGDTQYF. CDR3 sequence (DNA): TGTGCCAGCAGCGTAGGACTAGCGGGTGGAGATACGCAGTATTTT.

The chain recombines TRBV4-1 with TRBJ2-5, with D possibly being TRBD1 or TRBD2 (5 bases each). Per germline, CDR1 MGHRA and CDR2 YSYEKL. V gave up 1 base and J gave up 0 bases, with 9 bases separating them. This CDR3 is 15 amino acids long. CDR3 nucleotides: TGCGCCAGCAGCCAAGCCGGGACCTACCAAGAGACCCAGTACTTC. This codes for CASSQAGTYQETQYF.

CDR3 coding DNA: TGTGCCAGCAGTCCCTCAAGTGGGACTAGCGGGACTTCCTACAATGAGCAGTTCTTC. Its protein product is CASSPSSGTSGTSYNEQFF. The chain couples TRBV28 to TRBJ2-1, with 13 bases identical to TRBD2. V shed 5 bases and J 1 base; nucleotides not matched to a gene: 11. The length of the CDR3 is 19 residues. Germline V gene data show CDR1 as MDHEN and CDR2 as SYDVKM.

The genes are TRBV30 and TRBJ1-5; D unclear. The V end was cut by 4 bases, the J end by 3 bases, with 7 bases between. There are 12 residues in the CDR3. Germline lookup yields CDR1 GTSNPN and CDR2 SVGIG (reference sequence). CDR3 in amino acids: CAWNIPNQPQHF. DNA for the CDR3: TGTGCCTGGAACATACCCAATCAGCCCCAGCATTTT.

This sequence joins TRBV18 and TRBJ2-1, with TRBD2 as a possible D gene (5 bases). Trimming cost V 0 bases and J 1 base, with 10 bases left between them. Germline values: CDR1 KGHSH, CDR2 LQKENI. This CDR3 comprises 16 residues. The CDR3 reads CASSPPITGSYNEQFF. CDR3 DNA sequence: TGTGCCAGCTCACCACCAATAACGGGATCCTACAATGAGCAGTTCTTC. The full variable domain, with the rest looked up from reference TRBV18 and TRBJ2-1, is NAGVMQNPRHLVRRRGQEARLRCSPMKGHSHVYWYRQLPEEGLKFMVYLQKENIIDESGMPKERFSAEFPKEGPSILRIQQVVRGDSAAYFCASSPPITGSYNEQFFGPGTRLTVL.

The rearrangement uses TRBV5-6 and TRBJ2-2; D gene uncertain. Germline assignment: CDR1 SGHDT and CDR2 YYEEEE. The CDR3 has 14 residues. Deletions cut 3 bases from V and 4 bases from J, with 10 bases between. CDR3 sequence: CASSSLTPTGELFF. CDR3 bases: TGTGCCAGCAGCTCTCTGACGCCCACCGGGGAGCTGTTTTTT.

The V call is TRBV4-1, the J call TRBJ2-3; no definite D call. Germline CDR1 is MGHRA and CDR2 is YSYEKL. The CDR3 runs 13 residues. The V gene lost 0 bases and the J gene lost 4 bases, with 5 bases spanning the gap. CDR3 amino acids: CASSQDLPDTQYF. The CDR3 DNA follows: TGCGCCAGCAGCCAAGATCTGCCAGATACGCAGTATTTT.

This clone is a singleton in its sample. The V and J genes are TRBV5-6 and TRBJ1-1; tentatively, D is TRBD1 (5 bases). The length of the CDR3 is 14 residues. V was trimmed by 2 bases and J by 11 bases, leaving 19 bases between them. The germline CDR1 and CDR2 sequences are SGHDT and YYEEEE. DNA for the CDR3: TGTGCCAGCAGCTTTTGGAACCAGGGTGTCGGGGCTTTCTTT. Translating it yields CASSFWNQGVGAFF.

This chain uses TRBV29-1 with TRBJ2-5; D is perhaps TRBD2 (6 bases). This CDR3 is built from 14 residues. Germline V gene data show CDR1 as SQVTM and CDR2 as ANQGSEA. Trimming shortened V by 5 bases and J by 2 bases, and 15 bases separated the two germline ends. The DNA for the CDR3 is TGCAGCGTTATCCTGGCGGGGAAACAAGAGACCCAGTACTTC. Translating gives CSVILAGKQETQYF.

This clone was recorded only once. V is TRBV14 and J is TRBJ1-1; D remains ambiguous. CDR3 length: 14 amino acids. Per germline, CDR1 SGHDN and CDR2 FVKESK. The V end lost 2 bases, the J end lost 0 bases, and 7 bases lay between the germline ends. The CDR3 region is CASSQKVMNTEAFF. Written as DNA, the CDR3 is TGTGCCAGCAGCCAAAAGGTCATGAACACTGAAGCTTTCTTT.

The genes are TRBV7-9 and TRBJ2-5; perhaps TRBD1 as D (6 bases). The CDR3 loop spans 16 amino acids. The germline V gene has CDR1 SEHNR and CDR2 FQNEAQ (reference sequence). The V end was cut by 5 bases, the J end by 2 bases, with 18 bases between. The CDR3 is CASSPLSTGYQETQYF. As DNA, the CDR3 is TGTGCCAGCAGCCCACTATCGACAGGCTATCAAGAGACCCAGTACTTC.

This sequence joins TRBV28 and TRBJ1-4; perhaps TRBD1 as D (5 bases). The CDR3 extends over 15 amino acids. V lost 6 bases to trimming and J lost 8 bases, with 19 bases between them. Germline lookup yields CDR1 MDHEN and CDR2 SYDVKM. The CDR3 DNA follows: TGTGCCAGCAGATCTGGGACGCATGAAGTAGAAAAACTGTTTTTT. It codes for CASRSGTHEVEKLFF.

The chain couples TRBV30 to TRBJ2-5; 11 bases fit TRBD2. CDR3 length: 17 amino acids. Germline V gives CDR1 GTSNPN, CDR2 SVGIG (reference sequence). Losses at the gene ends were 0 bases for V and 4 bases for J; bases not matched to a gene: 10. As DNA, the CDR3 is TGTGCCTGGAGTGTCGGTAGCGGGAGGGCGGAGGGAGAGACCCAGTACTTC. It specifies CAWSVGSGRAEGETQYF.